The present T cell receptor (beta chain) was sequenced within a study of blood T cell repertoires in COVID-19 (TCRdb year 2020). Study-wide context: Collaborator samples came from the United States, Italy and Spain and covered acute and convalescent phases of COVID-19. The material from the prospective study consisted of cDNA or gDNA derived from T cells, B-cell-depleted T cells, or PBMCs. Subjects who had been exposed to COVID-19, were actively infected with it, or had recovered from it provided the deeply sampled blood TCRbeta repertoires that made up the dataset. The repertoires were released in a freely available public database meant as a resource for research on the immune response to SARS-CoV-2. The samples were drawn from the first 160 participants of the ongoing ImmuneRACE study and from over 950 subjects provided by 6 global collaborators. Sample metadata almost always included a de-identified subject ID, COVID-19 status, age in years and sex. HLA class I and class II types, where available, came from metadata supplied by the sample provider rather than from assay-based typing.

This clone came up a few times. What antigen it recognizes has not been identified. One base away there is no much larger clone; base qualities are not given. Collaborating institutions collected whole blood in K2EDTA tubes following their own protocols. Collaborator samples were shipped for TCRbeta analysis as frozen whole blood, isolated PBMCs, or DNA extracted from either sample type. From its cysteine to its phenylalanine, the CDR3 spans 13 amino acids. CDR3 DNA is the only sequence kept; it has 39 bases, read in frame from the first base. Trimming at the junction amounts to 2 bases on V and 2 bases on J, and the germline ends lie 3 bases apart. The immunoSEQ Assay, a bias-controlled multiplex PCR, was used to amplify TCRbeta CDR3 regions from genomic DNA. In the original analysis: Within the assay, amplification of reference gene primers was used to estimate how many nucleated cells each sample contained. To quantify the absolute abundance of each unique TCRbeta CDR3 rearrangement, sequence reads were collapsed and filtered. For each sample, productive Simpson clonality was calculated as the square root of Simpson's diversity index across productive rearrangements. The immuneACCESS repertoire file appears here via TCRdb, limited to in-frame rearrangements. These files lack a portion of the clones; in checked studies, under half of the deficit traces to unresolved V genes, and the cause of the others is not known. Clone size and V and J calls were adopted from that table, with D and trimming inferred from the DNA. The sample has fewer than 110,000 clones on record, 60% to 85% of them singletons. The ten top clones hold 4.3% of the sample.

The paper's findings and limits, for the study overall: Clinical and demographic metadata were provided uncurated, with the amount varying by source and participant.

The TCR originated in a man aged 70-80 years with acute or convalescent COVID-19. This sequence uses TRBV12-3 or TRBV12-4 and TRBJ2-2; the D gene remains uncertain. The source material was peripheral blood. The CDR3 corresponds to CASSLINTGELFF. The bases read TGTGCCAGCAGTTTAATAAACACCGGGGAGCTGTTTTTT.